Given below is one T cell receptor (beta chain) in context. CDR3 length: 13 amino acids. Trimming shortened V by 0 bases and J by 6 bases, and 10 bases separated the two germline ends. Germline V lookup: CDR1 GTSNPN, CDR2 SVGIG (reference sequence). The data stem from a study of blood T cell repertoires in COVID-19. Study context: Samples taken during acute and convalescent COVID-19 were collected in the United States, Italy and Spain. Nucleic acid was either cDNA or gDNA, and it came from T cells, B-cell-depleted T cells, or PBMCs.

Authors' methods: For nucleated cells, counts were estimated from reference gene primer amplification. Data came from immunoSEQ multiplex PCR; TCRdb stores just in-frame clones and leaves some out. V and J calls and clone size are copied from that table; D and trimming were computed from the DNA. The sample includes 90,000 to 120,000 clones, around 89% of them seen just once. V usage is TRBV30 and J usage is TRBJ2-3; D remains ambiguous. This TCR derives from a middle-aged man with active or convalescent COVID-19. Sample: peripheral blood. CDR3 loop: CAWSVLLLDTQYF. DNA for the CDR3: TGTGCCTGGAGTGTACTCCTCCTGGATACGCAGTATTTT.